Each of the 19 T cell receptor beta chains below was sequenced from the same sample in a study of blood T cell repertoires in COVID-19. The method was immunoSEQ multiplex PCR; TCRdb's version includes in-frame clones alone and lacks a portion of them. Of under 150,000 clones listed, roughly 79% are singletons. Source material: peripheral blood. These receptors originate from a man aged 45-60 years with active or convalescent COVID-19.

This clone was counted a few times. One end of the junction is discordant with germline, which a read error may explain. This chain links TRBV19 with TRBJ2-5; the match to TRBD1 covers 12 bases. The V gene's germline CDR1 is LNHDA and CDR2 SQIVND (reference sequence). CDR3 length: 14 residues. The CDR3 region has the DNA TGTGCCAGTAGTATGGGGACAGGGGGCTCCCCCAAGGACTTC. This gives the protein CASSMGTGGSPKDF.

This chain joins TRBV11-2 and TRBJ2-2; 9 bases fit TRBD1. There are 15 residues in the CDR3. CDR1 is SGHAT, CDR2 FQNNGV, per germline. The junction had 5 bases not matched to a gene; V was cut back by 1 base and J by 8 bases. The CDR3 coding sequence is TGTGCCAGCAGCTTAGGGGACAGGGATGCGGGGGAGCTGTTTTTT. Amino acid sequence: CASSLGDRDAGELFF.

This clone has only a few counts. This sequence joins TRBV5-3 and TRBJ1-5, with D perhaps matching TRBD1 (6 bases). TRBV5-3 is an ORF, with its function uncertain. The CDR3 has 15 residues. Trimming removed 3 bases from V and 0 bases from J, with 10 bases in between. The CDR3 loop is CARSYRDNSNQPQHF. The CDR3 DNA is TGTGCCAGAAGCTACAGGGACAATAGCAATCAGCCCCAGCATTTT.

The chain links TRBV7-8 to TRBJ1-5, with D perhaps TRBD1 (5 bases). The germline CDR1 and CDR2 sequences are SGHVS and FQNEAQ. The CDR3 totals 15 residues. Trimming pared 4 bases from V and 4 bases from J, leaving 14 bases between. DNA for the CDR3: TGTGCCAGCAGCTCCCCAGGGTTTGGGAATCAGCCCCAGCATTTT. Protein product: CASSSPGFGNQPQHF.

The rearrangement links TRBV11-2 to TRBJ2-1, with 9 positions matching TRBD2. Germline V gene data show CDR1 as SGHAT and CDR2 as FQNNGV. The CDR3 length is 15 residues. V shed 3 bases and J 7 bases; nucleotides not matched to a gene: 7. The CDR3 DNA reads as TGTGCCAGCAGCTTCCTTAGCGGGAGTCGGAATGAGCAGTTCTTC. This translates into CASSFLSGSRNEQFF.

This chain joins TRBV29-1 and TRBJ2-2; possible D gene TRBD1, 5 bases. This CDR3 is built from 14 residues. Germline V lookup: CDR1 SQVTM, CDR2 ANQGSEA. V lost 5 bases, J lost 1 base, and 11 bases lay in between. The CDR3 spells CSVLPRVNTGELFF. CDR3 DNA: TGCAGCGTTTTGCCCAGGGTGAACACCGGGGAGCTGTTTTTT.

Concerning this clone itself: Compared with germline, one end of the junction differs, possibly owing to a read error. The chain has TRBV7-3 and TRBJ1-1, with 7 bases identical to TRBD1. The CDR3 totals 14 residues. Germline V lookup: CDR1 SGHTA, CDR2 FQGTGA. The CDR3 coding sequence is TGTGCCAGCAGCTTAGACAGGGTAAGCGCTGACGCTTTCTTT. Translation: CASSLDRVSADAFF. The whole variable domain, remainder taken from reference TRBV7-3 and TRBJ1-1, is GAGVSQTPSNKVTEKGKYVELRCDPISGHTALYWYRQSLGQGPEFLIYFQGTGAADDSGLPNDRFFAVRPEGSVSTLKIQRTERGDSAVYLCASSLDRVSADAFFGQGTRLTVV.

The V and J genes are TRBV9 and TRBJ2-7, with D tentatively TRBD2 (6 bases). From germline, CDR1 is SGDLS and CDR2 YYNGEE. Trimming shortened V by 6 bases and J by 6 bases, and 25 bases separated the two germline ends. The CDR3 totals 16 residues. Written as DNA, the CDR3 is TGTGCCAGCAATAACATCTCCGTGGCGGGGAGGAGCGAGCAGTACTTC. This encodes CASNNISVAGRSEQYF.

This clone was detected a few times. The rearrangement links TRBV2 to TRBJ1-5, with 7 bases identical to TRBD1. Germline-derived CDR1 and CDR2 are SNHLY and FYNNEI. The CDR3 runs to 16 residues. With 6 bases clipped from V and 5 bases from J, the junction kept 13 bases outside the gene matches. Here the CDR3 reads CASSFRQGKFYQPQHF. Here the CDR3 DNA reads TGTGCCAGCAGCTTCAGACAGGGAAAGTTTTATCAGCCCCAGCATTTT.

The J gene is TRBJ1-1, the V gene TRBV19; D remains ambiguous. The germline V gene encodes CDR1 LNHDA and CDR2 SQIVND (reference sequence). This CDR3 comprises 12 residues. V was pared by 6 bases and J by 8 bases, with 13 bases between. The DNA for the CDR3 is TGTGCCAGTAGCACGGGGTCTCTGGAAGCTTTCTTT. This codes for CASSTGSLEAFF.

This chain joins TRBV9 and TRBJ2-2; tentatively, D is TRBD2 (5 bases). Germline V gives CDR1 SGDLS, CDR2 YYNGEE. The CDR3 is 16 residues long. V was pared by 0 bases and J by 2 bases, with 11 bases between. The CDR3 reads CASSVAHRLNTGELFF. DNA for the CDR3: TGTGCCAGCAGCGTAGCCCATAGACTAAACACCGGGGAGCTGTTTTTT.

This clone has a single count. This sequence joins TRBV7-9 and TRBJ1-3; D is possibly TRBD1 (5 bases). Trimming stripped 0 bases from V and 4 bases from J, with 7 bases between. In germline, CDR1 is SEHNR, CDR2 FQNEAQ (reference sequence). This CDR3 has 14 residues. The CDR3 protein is CASSLARAGNTIYF. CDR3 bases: TGTGCCAGCAGCTTAGCCAGGGCCGGAAACACCATATATTTT.

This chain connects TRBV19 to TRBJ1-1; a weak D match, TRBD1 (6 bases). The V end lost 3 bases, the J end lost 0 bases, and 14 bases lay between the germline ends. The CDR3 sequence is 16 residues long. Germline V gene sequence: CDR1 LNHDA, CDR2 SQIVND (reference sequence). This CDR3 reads CASSIGTRPMNTEAFF. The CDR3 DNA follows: TGTGCCAGTAGTATTGGGACAAGACCCATGAACACTGAAGCTTTCTTT.

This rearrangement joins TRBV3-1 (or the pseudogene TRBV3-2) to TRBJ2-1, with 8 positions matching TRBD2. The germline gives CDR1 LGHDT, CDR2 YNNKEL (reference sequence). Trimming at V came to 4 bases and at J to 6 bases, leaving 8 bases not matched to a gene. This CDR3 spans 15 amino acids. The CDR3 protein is CASSPGLAAGNEQFF. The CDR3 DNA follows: TGTGCCAGCAGCCCAGGACTAGCAGCGGGCAATGAGCAGTTCTTC.

This chain's CDR3 is CASSQGSRPQHF. As DNA, the CDR3 is TGTGCCAGCAGCCAGGGGAGTCGGCCCCAGCATTTT. The chain couples TRBV11-2 to TRBJ1-5; perhaps TRBD1 as D (6 bases). Germline values: CDR1 SGHAT, CDR2 FQNNGV. This CDR3 is built from 12 residues. Trimming pared 5 bases from V and 9 bases from J, leaving 11 bases between.

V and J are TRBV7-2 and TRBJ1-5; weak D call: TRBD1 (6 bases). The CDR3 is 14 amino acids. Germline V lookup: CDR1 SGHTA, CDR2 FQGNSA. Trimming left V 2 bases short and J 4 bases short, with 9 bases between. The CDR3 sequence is CASSLRQGNQPQHF. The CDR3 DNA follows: TGTGCCAGCAGCTTAAGGCAGGGGAATCAGCCCCAGCATTTT. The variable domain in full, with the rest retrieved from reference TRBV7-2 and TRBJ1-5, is GAGVSQSPSNKVTEKGKDVELRCDPISGHTALYWYRQSLGQGLEFLIYFQGNSAPDKSGLPSDRFSAERTGGSVSTLTIQRTQQEDSAVYLCASSLRQGNQPQHFGDGTRLSIL.

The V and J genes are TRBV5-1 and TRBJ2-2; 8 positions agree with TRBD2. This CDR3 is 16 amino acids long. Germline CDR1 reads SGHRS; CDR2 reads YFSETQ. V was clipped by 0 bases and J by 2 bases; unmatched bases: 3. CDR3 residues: CASSLVSGVNTGELFF. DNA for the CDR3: TGCGCCAGCAGCTTGGTTAGCGGGGTTAACACCGGGGAGCTGTTTTTT.

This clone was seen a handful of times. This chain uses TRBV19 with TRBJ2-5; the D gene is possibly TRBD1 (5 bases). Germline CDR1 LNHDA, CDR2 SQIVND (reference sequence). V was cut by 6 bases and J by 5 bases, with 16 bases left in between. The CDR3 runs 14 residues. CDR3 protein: CASRRDRRYETQYF. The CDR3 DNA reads TGTGCCAGTAGACGAGACAGACGTTACGAGACCCAGTACTTC. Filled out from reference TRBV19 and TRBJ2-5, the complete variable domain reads DGGITQSPKYLFRKEGQNVTLSCEQNLNHDAMYWYRQDPGQGLRLIYYSQIVNDFQKGDIAEGYSVSREKKESFPLTVTSAQKNPTAFYLCASRRDRRYETQYFGPGTRLLVL.

CDR3 loop: CAWSVWQGPNEKLFF. The DNA for the CDR3 is TGTGCCTGGAGTGTATGGCAGGGCCCTAATGAAAAACTGTTTTTT. The chain couples TRBV30 to TRBJ1-4, with D possibly TRBD1 on 5 matching bases. This CDR3 is built from 15 residues. Trimming left V 0 bases short and J 3 bases short, with 11 bases between. CDR1 GTSNPN and CDR2 SVGIG come from the germline V gene (reference sequence).